The 29 T cell receptor beta chains in this list originate from one sample, sequenced in a study of vaccination and CD4 T cells after COVID-19. Sequenced with the Oncomine TCR Beta short-read assay was DNA taken from cultured CD4+ T cells. Using its own MiXCR run on the PCR reads, TCRdb lists one record per CDR3 protein. The sample records under 20,000 distinct CDR3 sequences, under 30% being singletons. Treatment reported: roughly ten-day PBMC culture with coronavirus spike peptide pools or control peptides (ViraFEST assay). The antigens of these receptors remain unknown. Sequencing input: cultured CD4+ T cells from blood. The receptors derive from a human donor with COVID-19.

In its sample, this clonotype was seen a few times. This chain uses TRBV7-8 with TRBJ2-7; TRBD1 agrees at 7 bases. The germline V gene has CDR1 SGHVS and CDR2 FQNEAQ. The CDR3 runs to 17 residues. J was trimmed by 7 bases and V by 2 bases; bases with no gene match: 17. CDR3 coding DNA: TGTGCCAGCAGCTTATTGCGGGTCGGAACAGGGGCTTCGGAGCAGTACTTC. It yields the protein CASSLLRVGTGASEQYF.

This chain uses TRBV6-4 with TRBJ2-3, with 9 bases matching TRBD2. The V gene end was trimmed by 4 bases and the J gene end by 3 bases; junction bases not matched to a gene: 2. The CDR3 extends over 14 amino acids. Germline V gives CDR1 MRHNA, CDR2 SNTAGT. CDR3 nucleotide sequence: TGTGCCAGCAGTGCTAGCGGGGTAACAGATACGCAGTATTTT. Its translation is CASSASGVTDTQYF.

The genes are TRBV6-5 and TRBJ2-1; 8 bases map to TRBD1. The CDR3 totals 16 residues. The junction had 9 bases not matched to a gene; V was cut back by 0 bases and J by 8 bases. Germline V gene lookup returns CDR1 MNHEY and CDR2 SVGAGI. The CDR3 protein is CASSYSTATGVHEQFF. In DNA form, the CDR3 reads TGTGCCAGCAGTTACTCGACGGCGACAGGGGTTCATGAGCAGTTCTTC.

V and J are TRBV6-1 and TRBJ1-3, with a possible D match to TRBD1 (6 bases). The length of the CDR3 is 14 residues. Trimming took off 5 bases at V and 3 bases at J, with 11 bases between the two ends. The germline CDR1 and CDR2 sequences are MNHNS and SASEGT. The CDR3 loop reads CASSMTGFGNTIYF. CDR3 bases: TGTGCCAGCAGTATGACAGGTTTTGGAAACACCATATATTTT.

The sample holds a few counts of this clonotype. The chain joins TRBV11-3 to TRBJ1-3, with D maybe TRBD1 (5 bases). Per the germline V gene, CDR1 is SGHNT and CDR2 is YENEEA. Trimming removed 1 base from V and 7 bases from J, with 14 bases in between. This CDR3 region has 15 residues. CDR3 nucleotide sequence: TGTGCCAGCAGCTTAGGAGCTGGGGCTCCGAACACCATATATTTT. Translation: CASSLGAGAPNTIYF.

The chain links TRBV30 to TRBJ1-4; D remains ambiguous. CDR1 GTSNPN and CDR2 SVGIG come from the germline V gene (reference sequence). Trimming pared 0 bases from V and 10 bases from J, leaving 12 bases between. This CDR3 is 13 amino acids long. The CDR3 reads CAWSVSTFGKLFF. The CDR3 DNA follows: TGTGCCTGGAGTGTATCGACTTTTGGAAAACTGTTTTTT.

V and J are TRBV7-8 and TRBJ2-3; no clear D. Germline V CDR1 and CDR2: SGHVS, FQNEAQ. Trimming left V 5 bases short and J 8 bases short, with 14 bases between. This CDR3 is 13 amino acids long. CDR3 region: CASSPPVRGTQYF. The CDR3 DNA sequence: TGTGCCAGCAGCCCGCCGGTCCGTGGTACGCAGTATTTT.

The V and J genes are TRBV19 and TRBJ1-3, with 7 bases identical to TRBD1. The CDR3 sequence is 14 residues long. Trimming at V came to 4 bases and at J to 1 base, leaving 1 base not matched to a gene. CDR1 is LNHDA and CDR2 is SQIVND in the germline V gene (reference sequence). The CDR3 here is CASSTQGSGNTIYF. The CDR3 bases are TGTGCCAGTAGTACACAGGGGTCTGGAAACACCATATATTTT. The full variable domain, completed using reference TRBV19 and TRBJ1-3, is DGGITQSPKYLFRKEGQNVTLSCEQNLNHDAMYWYRQDPGQGLRLIYYSQIVNDFQKGDIAEGYSVSREKKESFPLTVTSAQKNPTAFYLCASSTQGSGNTIYFGEGSWLTVV.

This clonotype was counted only a few times. The chain couples TRBV6-1 to TRBJ2-5; TRBD2 might be the D (6 bases). The length of the CDR3 is 13 residues. The V gene lost 4 bases and the J gene lost 2 bases, with 8 bases spanning the gap. The V gene's germline CDR1 is MNHNS and CDR2 SASEGT. The CDR3 coding sequence is TGTGCCAGCAGTGGGGGGGTTCAAGAGACCCAGTACTTC. This encodes CASSGGVQETQYF.

The V and J genes are TRBV25-1 and TRBJ2-2; D is unclear. Trimming removed 5 bases at V and 7 bases at J, with 17 bases between. CDR3 size: 15 residues. Germline values: CDR1 MGHDK, CDR2 SYGVNS. The CDR3 reads CASSSERVVGGELFF. As DNA, the CDR3 is TGTGCCAGCAGTTCTGAAAGGGTGGTGGGCGGGGAGCTGTTTTTT.

The V call is TRBV27, the J call TRBJ2-7; a weak D match, TRBD2 (7 bases). The germline CDR1 and CDR2 sequences are MNHEY and SMNVEV (reference sequence). The CDR3 runs 14 residues. V shed 3 bases and J shed 3 bases, with 12 bases lying between them. The CDR3 sequence is CASSFTGGLYEQYF. The CDR3 DNA sequence: TGTGCCAGCAGTTTCACCGGGGGGCTCTACGAGCAGTACTTC.

This clonotype has just a few counts. V and J are TRBV11-3 and TRBJ2-7, with 11 bases aligning to TRBD2. Germline V lookup: CDR1 SGHNT, CDR2 YENEEA. This CDR3 has 18 residues. After removal of 3 bases from V and 4 bases from J, the junction contained 14 bases not matched to a gene. CDR3 residues: CASSFSKGLAGGVYEQYF. CDR3 sequence (DNA): TGTGCCAGCAGCTTCTCCAAAGGCCTAGCGGGGGGAGTATACGAGCAGTACTTC.

This clonotype was detected a few times. The chain has TRBV7-2 and TRBJ1-2; tentatively, D is TRBD1 (5 bases). The ends were cut back, 5 bases at V and 7 bases at J, with 17 bases in the middle. The CDR3 extends over 14 amino acids. Germline loops: CDR1 SGHTA, CDR2 FQGNSA. This chain's CDR3 is CASSPGTVIAGYTF. Here the CDR3 DNA reads TGTGCCAGCAGCCCCGGGACGGTAATTGCTGGCTACACCTTC.

The genes are TRBV5-1 and TRBJ2-3; D gene uncertain. V gave up 3 bases and J gave up 4 bases, with 9 bases separating them. The germline gives CDR1 SGHRS, CDR2 YFSETQ. The CDR3 runs to 13 residues. CDR3 in DNA: TGCGCCAGCAGCTCAACTATATCAGATACGCAGTATTTT. Residues: CASSSTISDTQYF.

By share of the sample, this clonotype is medium-sized. CDR3 DNA: TGTGCCGGGTCAGCTAATGGAAACACCATATATTTT. This translates into CAGSANGNTIYF. This chain joins TRBV19 and TRBJ1-3; D is ambiguous. The CDR3 is made up of 12 amino acids. Deletions cut 11 bases from V and 3 bases from J, with 11 bases between. Germline V gene lookup returns CDR1 LNHDA and CDR2 SQIVND (reference sequence).

This clonotype has more than one count but fewer than ten. V is TRBV10-1 and J is TRBJ2-2, with TRBD2 identical over 9 bases. Germline CDR1 WNHNN, CDR2 SYGVQD (reference sequence). CDR3 length: 17 residues. V shed 4 bases, J shed 3 bases, and the junction held 9 bases outside the gene matches. The CDR3 sequence: CASSANSGGLDTGELFF. The CDR3 coding sequence is TGCGCCAGCAGTGCCAATAGCGGGGGACTCGACACCGGGGAGCTGTTTTTT.

The J gene is TRBJ2-1, the V gene TRBV7-3; D gene ambiguous. V was pared by 2 bases and J by 7 bases, with 6 bases between. Germline CDR1 SGHTA, CDR2 FQGTGA. CDR3 length: 12 residues. Here the CDR3 DNA reads TGTGCCAGCAGCTTAGGTGTGAATGAGCAGTTCTTC. Amino acids: CASSLGVNEQFF.

The V gene is TRBV9, the J gene TRBJ1-6, with 9 bases identical to TRBD1. This CDR3 is built from 15 residues. The V gene end was trimmed by 0 bases and the J gene end by 7 bases; junction bases not matched to a gene: 2. CDR1 and CDR2 (germline): SGDLS, YYNGEE. The CDR3 DNA reads TGTGCCAGCAGCGTAGCTGGACAGGGGAATTCACCCCTCCACTTT. Translating gives CASSVAGQGNSPLHF.

V and J are TRBV6-1 and TRBJ1-2, with D possibly TRBD1 on 6 matching bases. Trimming left V 6 bases short and J 3 bases short, with 23 bases between. Looked up from germline, CDR1 is MNHNS and CDR2 is SASEGT. The CDR3 loop spans 17 amino acids. This CDR3 is CASSLNPGVLMDYGYTF. The CDR3 region has the DNA TGTGCCAGCAGCCTCAACCCAGGGGTGTTGATGGACTATGGCTACACCTTC.

This clonotype has only a few counts. The V gene is TRBV5-1, the J gene TRBJ2-7; the D is unclear. Germline CDR1 and CDR2: SGHRS and YFSETQ. This CDR3 has 14 residues. Trimming removed 0 bases from V and 0 bases from J, with 7 bases in between. CDR3 sequence reads: CASSLDRYSYEQYF. In DNA form, the CDR3 reads TGCGCCAGCAGCTTGGATAGGTACTCCTACGAGCAGTACTTC.

Remarks on this clonotype: Being one base from a much bigger clone, this may be a read error. The genes are TRBV2 and TRBJ1-5, with D possibly being TRBD1 (5 bases). This CDR3 is built from 15 residues. The germline CDR1 and CDR2 sequences are SNHLY and FYNNEI. CDR3 loop: CASMGDPYSNQSQHF. CDR3 in DNA: TGTGCCAGCATGGGGGATCCCTATAGCAATCAGTCCCAGCATTTT.

By proportion, this clonotype is medium-sized (0.01 to 0.1%). V usage is TRBV11-3 and J usage is TRBJ1-5; D might be TRBD1 (6 bases). Deletions cut 3 bases from V and 7 bases from J, with 10 bases between. CDR1 and CDR2 from the germline V gene are SGHNT and YENEEA. This CDR3 has 13 amino acids. The CDR3 loop reads CASSFGGGQPQHF. CDR3 in DNA: TGTGCCAGCAGCTTCGGGGGCGGACAGCCCCAGCATTTT.

V and J are TRBV6-1 and TRBJ1-4; maybe TRBD1 (6 bases). The germline CDR1 and CDR2 sequences are MNHNS and SASEGT. This CDR3 comprises 14 residues. V shed 6 bases and J shed 0 bases, with 8 bases lying between them. The CDR3 sequence: CASSRGATNEKLFF. The DNA of the CDR3 is TGTGCCAGCAGCAGGGGTGCAACTAATGAAAAACTGTTTTTT.

This clonotype has a handful of counts. This chain joins TRBV14 and TRBJ2-3; 8 bases are a match to TRBD1. CDR1 and CDR2 from the germline V gene are SGHDN and FVKESK. The CDR3 totals 19 residues. J lost 6 bases, V lost 2 bases, and 19 bases had no gene match. CDR3 bases: TGTGCCAGCAGCCAACGAAAGGGGGCTGGCAGGGGGCTTAGTGATACGCAGTATTTT. Translated, it gives CASSQRKGAGRGLSDTQYF. The full variable domain, completed using reference TRBV14 and TRBJ2-3, is EAGVTQFPSHSVIEKGQTVTLRCDPISGHDNLYWYRRVMGKEIKFLLHFVKESKQDESGMPNNRFLAERTGGTYSTLKVQPAELEDSGVYFCASSQRKGAGRGLSDTQYFGPGTRLTVL.

This clonotype came up once. The chain carries TRBV19 and TRBJ1-4, with D possibly TRBD1 on 5 matching bases. The CDR3 totals 15 residues. V lost 5 bases to trimming and J lost 3 bases, with 13 bases between them. In germline, CDR1 is LNHDA, CDR2 SQIVND (reference sequence). CDR3 DNA: TGTGCCAGTAGTGCCTCAGGGTTGGCTAATGAAAAACTGTTTTTT. Protein product: CASSASGLANEKLFF.

The V gene is TRBV6-1, the J gene TRBJ2-5; tentative D call: TRBD2 (6 bases). Germline V gene sequence: CDR1 MNHNS, CDR2 SASEGT. The CDR3 covers 16 residues. Deletions cut 4 bases from V and 2 bases from J, with 17 bases between. CDR3 loop: CASSGGVRGNQETQYF. The DNA of the CDR3 is TGTGCCAGCAGTGGCGGTGTCCGGGGGAATCAAGAGACCCAGTACTTC.

The V call is TRBV7-2, the J call TRBJ1-5; D not certain. The CDR3 sequence is 16 residues long. CDR1 SGHTA and CDR2 FQGNSA come from the germline V gene. Trimming removed 2 bases from V and 1 base from J, with 12 bases in between. The chain's CDR3 is CASSLTQASSNQPQHF. CDR3 coding DNA: TGTGCCAGCAGCTTAACCCAGGCTTCGAGCAATCAGCCCCAGCATTTT. The full variable domain, rest sourced from reference TRBV7-2 and TRBJ1-5, is GAGVSQSPSNKVTEKGKDVELRCDPISGHTALYWYRQSLGQGLEFLIYFQGNSAPDKSGLPSDRFSAERTGGSVSTLTIQRTQQEDSAVYLCASSLTQASSNQPQHFGDGTRLSIL.

This chain links TRBV11-3 with TRBJ1-1, with TRBD1 as a possible D gene (6 bases). Trimming took 1 base from V and 11 from J, leaving 14 bases between them. Germline CDR1 and CDR2: SGHNT and YENEEA. This CDR3 is built from 13 residues. The CDR3 here is CASSLGPGQTAFF. The CDR3 coding sequence is TGTGCCAGCAGCTTAGGCCCCGGACAGACCGCTTTCTTT.

The rearrangement links TRBV4-3 to TRBJ1-2; D remains ambiguous. V dropped 3 bases and J dropped 1 base, with 12 bases sitting between them. This CDR3 spans 15 amino acids. Looked up from germline, CDR1 is LGHNA and CDR2 is YSLEER. The CDR3 coding sequence is TGCGCCAGCAGCCATGCGATTAACAGTAACTATGGCTACACCTTC. It translates to CASSHAINSNYGYTF.